The 32 T cell receptor beta chains below come from one sample, sequenced in a study of blood T cells in healthy people across ages. Alongside a J-beta primer mix, a sample-barcoded 5' primer served in a second PCR lasting roughly 7 to 11 cycles. TCRdb independently ran MiXCR on the 5' RACE reads; one entry per CDR3 protein. The sample contains 2 million or so distinct CDR3 sequences, 49% of which appear only once. The sequenced material came from blood. Source of these receptors: a woman between 40 and 55 years old in good health.

This clonotype was seen more than once but under ten times. The rearrangement uses TRBV11-2 and TRBJ2-7; 12 bases line up with TRBD2. The J call is in doubt because the DNA end fits TRBJ2-5 better. The CDR3 consists of 16 residues. Germline CDR1 SGHAT, CDR2 FQNNGV. The CDR3 region has the DNA TGTGCCAGCAGCGCAAGACTAGCGGGGGTCTCCGAGACCCAGTACTTC. Its translation: CASSARLAGVSETQYF.

This clonotype was seen a handful of times. V gene TRBV16 combines with J gene TRBJ2-1; TRBD1 matches 12 bases. The junction had 4 bases not matched to a gene; V was cut back by 0 bases and J by 7 bases. The CDR3 is 16 amino acids. CDR1 and CDR2 (germline): KGHSY, FQNENV. CDR3 residues: CASSQSGTGGLNEQFF. DNA of the CDR3: TGTGCCAGCAGCCAATCCGGGACAGGGGGCCTGAATGAGCAGTTCTTC.

Only a few counts were recorded for this clonotype. This rearrangement joins TRBV20-1 to TRBJ2-3; D is perhaps TRBD1 (6 bases). Germline V gene data show CDR1 as DFQATT and CDR2 as SNEGSKA (reference sequence). Between the trimmed V and J ends, which lost 3 bases and 2 bases, there was a span of 12 bases. The length of the CDR3 is 14 residues. The chain's CDR3 is CSASRQVDTDTQYF. The CDR3 nucleotides read TGCAGTGCTAGTAGACAGGTGGACACAGATACGCAGTATTTT.

The CDR3 nucleotides are TGTGCCAGCAGCCCAACTCCAGACAGTATCGTCGGGCAGTTCTTC. This encodes CASSPTPDSIVGQFF. The chain recombines TRBV9 with TRBJ2-1, with D possibly TRBD1 on 5 matching bases. Trimming took 4 bases from V and 12 from J, leaving 23 bases between them. The CDR3 runs 15 residues. Germline CDR1 SGDLS, CDR2 YYNGEE.

This clonotype has a handful of counts. The chain recombines TRBV7-2 with TRBJ2-1; D not resolved. CDR3 length equals 14 residues. Germline V CDR1 and CDR2: SGHTA, FQGNSA. V shed 1 base and J shed 7 bases, with 11 bases lying between them. This chain's CDR3 is CASSLGGNQNEQFF. Written as DNA, the CDR3 is TGTGCCAGCAGCTTAGGGGGAAATCAGAATGAGCAGTTCTTC.

The genes are TRBV24-1 and TRBJ2-1; 7 positions agree with TRBD1. The germline V gene has CDR1 KGHDR and CDR2 SFDVKD. This CDR3 has 16 amino acids. V was clipped by 3 bases and J by 7 bases; unmatched bases: 11. The CDR3 loop reads CATSDARTGGENEQFF. The CDR3 DNA sequence: TGTGCCACCAGTGATGCGAGGACAGGTGGGGAAAATGAGCAGTTCTTC.

This chain joins TRBV7-9 and TRBJ1-1, with TRBD1 matching over 11 bases. The CDR3 sequence is 16 residues long. V shed 1 base and J 4 bases; nucleotides not matched to a gene: 5. Germline CDR1 and CDR2: SEHNR and FQNEAQ (reference sequence). The chain's CDR3 is CASSLVRTGGGTEAFF. In DNA, the CDR3 is TGTGCCAGCAGCTTAGTGAGGACAGGGGGCGGCACTGAAGCTTTCTTT.

This sequence joins TRBV6-4 and TRBJ2-1; 7 bases are a match to TRBD1. The germline V gene has CDR1 MRHNA and CDR2 SNTAGT. V lost 4 bases and J lost 9; bases outside the gene matches: 9. This CDR3 is built from 14 residues. Here the CDR3 DNA reads TGTGCCAGCAGTGCGGGAACAGGGGACGGTGAGCAGTTCTTC. Its translation is CASSAGTGDGEQFF.

The CDR3 spells CASSLNRVNTEAFF. Written as DNA, the CDR3 is TGTGCCAGCAGCTTAAACAGGGTGAACACTGAAGCTTTCTTT. The chain couples TRBV7-2 to TRBJ1-1; D may be TRBD1 (6 bases). The CDR3 extends over 14 amino acids. Germline loops: CDR1 SGHTA, CDR2 FQGNSA. The V end was cut by 2 bases, the J end by 0 bases, with 7 bases between.

This clonotype was seen only a few times. V and J are TRBV29-1 and TRBJ2-5, with TRBD1 matching over 9 bases. The germline V gene encodes CDR1 SQVTM and CDR2 ANQGSEA. The CDR3 covers 17 residues. V lost 6 bases, J lost 5 bases, and 19 bases stayed unmatched. The CDR3 nucleotides read TGCAGCGTCCTTCCCGGGACAGGGACTTTACCCGGGGAGACCCAGTACTTC. Its protein is CSVLPGTGTLPGETQYF.

There are a few counts of this clonotype. The chain is built from TRBV7-2 and TRBJ2-7; perhaps D is TRBD1 or TRBD2 (6 bases each). CDR1 and CDR2 from the germline V gene are SGHTA and FQGNSA. The CDR3 spans 16 residues. V lost 0 bases, J lost 4 bases, and 16 bases lay in between. CDR3 in DNA: TGTGCCAGCAGCTTAGCGAGACACTCGGGGGCTTACGAGCAGTACTTC. Its protein is CASSLARHSGAYEQYF.

This clonotype was seen a few times. The chain recombines TRBV2 with TRBJ1-6; tentative D call: TRBD1 (5 bases). The CDR3 loop spans 14 amino acids. Germline loops: CDR1 SNHLY, CDR2 FYNNEI. Trimming took 11 bases from V and 5 from J, leaving 16 bases between them. The CDR3 DNA follows: TGTGCCGGATCGGGGCGGATCAATAATTCACCCCTCCACTTT. Amino acids: CAGSGRINNSPLHF.

The chain joins TRBV20-1 to TRBJ2-7; TRBD1 or TRBD2 may be the D gene (6 bases each). This CDR3 spans 14 amino acids. Trimming stripped 6 bases from V and 3 bases from J, with 18 bases between. In germline, CDR1 is DFQATT, CDR2 SNEGSKA (reference sequence). The CDR3 DNA follows: TGCAGTGCCCCGGGGGCCCACAGGAGCTACGAGCAGTACTTC. Its translation is CSAPGAHRSYEQYF.

The rearrangement uses TRBV10-3 and TRBJ1-1; D remains ambiguous. The CDR3 length is 13 residues. Germline V gene sequence: CDR1 ENHRY, CDR2 SYGVKD. V dropped 7 bases and J dropped 0 bases, with 9 bases sitting between them. CDR3 in amino acids: CAITRTVNTEAFF. In DNA form, the CDR3 reads TGTGCCATCACCAGGACGGTGAACACTGAAGCTTTCTTT.

The rearrangement links TRBV10-3 to TRBJ2-2, with TRBD2 identical over 7 bases. Germline loops: CDR1 ENHRY, CDR2 SYGVKD. This CDR3 has 15 residues. J gave up 0 bases and V 10 bases, and 8 bases lay outside the gene matches. The CDR3 reads CATGRDPANTGELFF. The CDR3 DNA reads TGTGCCACGGGGAGGGACCCGGCGAACACCGGGGAGCTGTTTTTT.

Only a few counts were recorded for this clonotype. The chain couples TRBV7-2 to TRBJ2-3; D is perhaps TRBD1 (6 bases). There are 15 residues in the CDR3. The germline gives CDR1 SGHTA, CDR2 FQGNSA. The V end lost 5 bases, the J end lost 4 bases, and 16 bases lay between the germline ends. The CDR3 DNA is TGTGCCAGCAGCCACAGGGCATCTAGGGCAGATACGCAGTATTTT. Translated, it gives CASSHRASRADTQYF. Using reference TRBV7-2 and TRBJ2-3 for the parts outside the CDR3, the full variable domain is GAGVSQSPSNKVTEKGKDVELRCDPISGHTALYWYRQSLGQGLEFLIYFQGNSAPDKSGLPSDRFSAERTGGSVSTLTIQRTQQEDSAVYLCASSHRASRADTQYFGPGTRLTVL.

At least ten counts were recorded for this clonotype. Relative to the germline gene, one junction end is altered; a read error may explain this. This chain uses TRBV7-2 with TRBJ1-5; possible D gene TRBD1, 5 bases. Germline CDR1 reads SGHTA; CDR2 reads FQGNSA. The CDR3 is 13 amino acids. The CDR3 loop reads CASSLRGNQPQHF. The CDR3 DNA follows: TGCGCCAGCAGCTTAAGGGGAAATCAGCCCCAGCATTTT.

The rearrangement joins TRBV5-6 to TRBJ2-3; D is unresolved. Trimming removed 5 bases at V and 0 bases at J, with 13 bases between. Germline CDR1 reads SGHDT; CDR2 reads YYEEEE. The CDR3 is made up of 15 amino acids. This CDR3 reads CASRAWGISTDTQYF. The CDR3 DNA follows: TGTGCCAGCAGGGCGTGGGGAATAAGCACAGATACGCAGTATTTT.

The chain combines TRBV6-2 or TRBV6-3 with TRBJ1-5; D is unclear. Trimming cost V 0 bases and J 1 base, with 10 bases left between them. The CDR3 has 16 amino acids. Germline V CDR1 and CDR2: MNHEY, SVGEGT. CDR3 in DNA: TGTGCCAGCAGTTACTCCTCGGTAGGGAGCAATCAGCCCCAGCATTTT. Its protein is CASSYSSVGSNQPQHF.

The V and J genes are TRBV7-2 and TRBJ2-1; 7 nucleotides align to TRBD1. The CDR3 has 12 residues. Losses at the gene ends were 1 base for V and 15 bases for J; bases not matched to a gene: 6. Germline values: CDR1 SGHTA, CDR2 FQGNSA. CDR3 DNA: TGTGCCAGCAGCTTAGTTTCCACAGGGGTGTTCTTC. Its protein product is CASSLVSTGVFF. Combining the CDR3 with reference TRBV7-2 and TRBJ2-1 gives the whole variable domain GAGVSQSPSNKVTEKGKDVELRCDPISGHTALYWYRQSLGQGLEFLIYFQGNSAPDKSGLPSDRFSAERTGGSVSTLTIQRTQQEDSAVYLCASSLVSTGVFFGPGTRLTVL.

This chain joins TRBV6-5 and TRBJ1-1; a weak D match, TRBD1 (5 bases). Trimming pared 2 bases from V and 0 bases from J, leaving 13 bases between. The length of the CDR3 is 16 residues. CDR1 and CDR2 from the germline V gene are MNHEY and SVGAGI. The CDR3 DNA reads TGTGCCAGCAGTTACGATGGACAACGGCTGAACACTGAAGCTTTCTTT. This codes for CASSYDGQRLNTEAFF.

The gene calls are TRBV27 and TRBJ2-3; 10 bases agree with TRBD2. The CDR3 is 16 amino acids. Germline V gene data show CDR1 as MNHEY and CDR2 as SMNVEV (reference sequence). V shed 8 bases and J 2 bases; nucleotides not matched to a gene: 10. The CDR3 coding sequence is TGTGCCAGCTATCCTCGTAGCGGGGGGACCACAGATACGCAGTATTTT. Translated, it gives CASYPRSGGTTDTQYF.

Only a few counts were recorded for this clonotype. This sequence joins TRBV3-1 and TRBJ1-5; no definite D call. Germline V gene sequence: CDR1 LGHDT, CDR2 YNNKEL (reference sequence). This CDR3 contains 14 residues. Trimming removed 5 bases from V and 0 bases from J, with 8 bases in between. The CDR3 DNA reads as TGTGCCAGCAGCGCAGCTTATAGCAATCAGCCCCAGCATTTT. As protein: CASSAAYSNQPQHF.

This rearrangement joins TRBV20-1 to TRBJ2-5, with TRBD2 as a possible D gene (5 bases). Per the germline V gene, CDR1 is DFQATT and CDR2 is SNEGSKA (reference sequence). CDR3 size: 13 residues. The germline V and J ends were trimmed by 2 bases and 5 bases, with 12 bases remaining between them. As DNA, the CDR3 is TGCAGTGCTAGATCCCCGGGCGGGGAGACCCAGTACTTC. Translated, it gives CSARSPGGETQYF.

The V gene is TRBV9, the J gene TRBJ2-1; possibly TRBD2 for D (7 bases). Germline values: CDR1 SGDLS, CDR2 YYNGEE. V was pared by 0 bases and J by 3 bases, with 13 bases between. The CDR3 runs to 16 residues. CDR3 loop: CASSVGGGAVYNEQFF. As DNA, the CDR3 is TGTGCCAGCAGCGTAGGGGGGGGGGCTGTCTACAATGAGCAGTTCTTC. The complete variable domain, with remaining parts taken from reference TRBV9 and TRBJ2-1, reads DSGVTQTPKHLITATGQRVTLRCSPRSGDLSVYWYQQSLDQGLQFLIQYYNGEERAKGNILERFSAQQFPDLHSELNLSSLELGDSALYFCASSVGGGAVYNEQFFGPGTRLTVL.

This clonotype was counted a few times. The CDR3 reads CASSSHGLGGYNEQFF. The CDR3 DNA is TGTGCCAGCAGCTCTCACGGACTAGGGGGCTACAATGAGCAGTTCTTC. The chain uses TRBV7-3 and TRBJ2-1; weak D call: TRBD2 (7 bases). The germline CDR1 and CDR2 sequences are SGHTA and FQGTGA. The CDR3 is 16 amino acids. The V end lost 4 bases, the J end lost 3 bases, and 16 bases lay between the germline ends.

The chain links TRBV12-5 to TRBJ1-1; 8 bases agree with TRBD1. From germline, CDR1 is LGHNT and CDR2 FRNRAP. The CDR3 loop spans 17 amino acids. The junction had 11 bases not matched to a gene; V was cut back by 0 bases and J by 5 bases. The CDR3 is CASGLVLTDRVYTEAFF. CDR3 DNA sequence: TGTGCTAGTGGTTTGGTACTGACGGACAGGGTGTATACTGAAGCTTTCTTT. The full variable domain, its missing parts supplied by reference TRBV12-5 and TRBJ1-1, is DARVTQTPRHKVTEMGQEVTMRCQPILGHNTVFWYRQTMMQGLELLAYFRNRAPLDDSGMPKDRFSAEMPDATLATLKIQPSEPRDSAVYFCASGLVLTDRVYTEAFFGQGTRLTVV.

The chain links TRBV11-2 to TRBJ2-3; D is uncertain. V was cut by 5 bases and J by 2 bases, with 14 bases left in between. The CDR3 has 15 amino acids. Germline CDR1 SGHAT, CDR2 FQNNGV. The CDR3 loop is CASSQSARDTDTQYF. The CDR3 nucleotides are TGTGCCAGCAGCCAAAGTGCTAGGGACACAGATACGCAGTATTTT.

In this sample, this clonotype turned up a few times. This rearrangement joins TRBV6-2 or TRBV6-3 to TRBJ2-1; TRBD1 aligns across 10 bases. The CDR3 is 16 residues long. Germline V gene sequence: CDR1 MNHEY, CDR2 SVGEGT. V was clipped by 6 bases and J by 7 bases; unmatched bases: 12. The CDR3 reads CASSRSPGQGRNEQFF. In DNA form, the CDR3 reads TGTGCCAGCAGCCGCAGTCCGGGACAGGGGCGGAATGAGCAGTTCTTC.

About this clonotype itself: Mismatch with germline at one junction end may stem from a read error. J is TRBJ2-4 and V is TRBV12-3 or TRBV12-4, with D perhaps TRBD1 or TRBD2 (7 bases each). The CDR3 extends over 16 amino acids. In DNA form, the CDR3 reads TGTGCCAGCAGTTCCTCGGGGGAGGGGGCCAAAAACATTCTGTACTTC. Translation gives CASSSSGEGAKNILYF.

The rearrangement joins TRBV6-1 to TRBJ1-5, with a possible D match to TRBD1 (6 bases). The CDR3 totals 16 residues. Germline V gives CDR1 MNHNS, CDR2 SASEGT. V shed 2 bases and J shed 1 base, with 12 bases lying between them. CDR3: CASSEPYTGSNQPQHF. CDR3 in DNA: TGTGCCAGCAGTGAACCTTACACAGGGAGCAATCAGCCCCAGCATTTT.

This chain joins TRBV28 and TRBJ2-5; 13 bases are a match to TRBD2. With V trimmed by 10 bases and J by 5 bases, 7 bases remained unmatched. CDR3 size: 14 residues. Germline values: CDR1 MDHEN, CDR2 SYDVKM. In DNA form, the CDR3 reads TGTGCCACCAGGACTAGCGGGGGCCCGGAGACCCAGTACTTC. Residues: CATRTSGGPETQYF.